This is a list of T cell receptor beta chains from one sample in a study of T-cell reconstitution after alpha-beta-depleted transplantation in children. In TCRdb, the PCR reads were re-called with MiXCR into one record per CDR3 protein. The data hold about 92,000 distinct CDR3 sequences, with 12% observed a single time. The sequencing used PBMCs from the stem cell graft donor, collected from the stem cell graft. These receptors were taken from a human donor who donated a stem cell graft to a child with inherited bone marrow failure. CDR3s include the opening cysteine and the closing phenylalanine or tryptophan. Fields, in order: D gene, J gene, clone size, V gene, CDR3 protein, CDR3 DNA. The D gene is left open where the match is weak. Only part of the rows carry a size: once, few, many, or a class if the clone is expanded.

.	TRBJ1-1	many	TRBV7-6	CASSGLGDTEAFF	TGTGCCAGCTCCGGGCTCGGGGACACTGAAGCTTTCTTT
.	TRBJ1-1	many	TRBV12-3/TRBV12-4	CASSFSVTGTEAFF	TGTGCCAGCAGTTTCTCGGTGACGGGCACTGAAGCTTTCTTT
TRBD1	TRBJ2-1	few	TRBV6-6	CASSAGAGQGALLSYNEQFF	TGTGCCAGCAGTGCAGGGGCGGGACAGGGGGCTCTTTTGTCCTACAATGAGCAGTTCTTC
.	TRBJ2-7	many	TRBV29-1	CIGQGQSYEQYF	TGCATCGGCCAGGGGCAATCCTACGAGCAGTACTTC
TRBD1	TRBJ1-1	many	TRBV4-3	CASSQDRGRSEAFF	TGCGCCAGCAGCCAAGACAGGGGGCGGTCTGAAGCTTTCTTT
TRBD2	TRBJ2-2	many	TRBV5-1	CASSPGTSGSYNTGELFF	TGCGCCAGCAGCCCAGGGACTAGCGGGAGTTACAACACCGGGGAGCTGTTTTTT
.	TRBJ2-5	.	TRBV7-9	CASSLLLGRLQETQYF	TGTGCCAGCAGCTTACTTCTCGGCAGACTTCAAGAGACCCAGTACTTC
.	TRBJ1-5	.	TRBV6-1	CASSRTRGNQPQHF	TGTGCCAGCAGCCGGACGAGGGGCAATCAGCCCCAGCATTTT
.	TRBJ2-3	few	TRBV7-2	CASTLLGGQSSTDTQYF	TGTGCCAGCACCCTTCTGGGGGGACAATCTAGCACAGATACGCAGTATTTT
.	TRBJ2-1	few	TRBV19	CASSITSTDNEQFF	TGTGCCAGTAGTATAACCTCGACTGATAATGAGCAGTTCTTC
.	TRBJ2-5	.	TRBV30	CAWSVLTEQETQYF	TGTGCCTGGAGTGTATTAACAGAACAAGAGACCCAGTACTTC
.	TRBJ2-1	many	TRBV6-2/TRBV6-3	CASRDSSYNEQFF	TGTGCCAGCAGGGACAGCTCCTACAATGAGCAGTTCTTC
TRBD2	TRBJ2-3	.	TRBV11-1	CASLVAGGSTDTQYF	TGTGCCAGCCTAGTAGCGGGGGGCAGCACAGATACGCAGTATTTT
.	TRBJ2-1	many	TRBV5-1	CASSFRLHNEQFF	TGCGCCAGCAGCTTTAGACTGCACAATGAGCAGTTCTTC
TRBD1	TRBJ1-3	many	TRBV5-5	CASSRTGDSGNTIYF	TGTGCCAGCAGCAGGACAGGGGACTCTGGAAACACCATATATTTT
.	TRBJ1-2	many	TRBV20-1	CSASLQGSNYGYTF	TGCAGTGCTAGTCTTCAGGGGAGTAACTATGGCTACACCTTC
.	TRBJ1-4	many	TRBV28	CASWARNEKLFF	TGTGCCAGCTGGGCTAGAAATGAAAAACTGTTTTTT
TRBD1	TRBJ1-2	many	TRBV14	CASSHGTDLYGYTF	TGTGCCAGCAGCCACGGGACAGACCTTTATGGCTACACCTTC
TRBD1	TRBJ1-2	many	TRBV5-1	CASSLDRVNYGYTF	TGCGCCAGCAGCCTGGACAGGGTGAACTATGGCTACACCTTC
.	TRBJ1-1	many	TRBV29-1	CSVQRDVNTEAFF	TGCAGCGTTCAAAGGGACGTGAACACTGAAGCTTTCTTT
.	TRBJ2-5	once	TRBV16	CASSQSSPQETQYF	TGTGCCAGCAGCCAATCTTCCCCTCAAGAGACCCAGTACTTC
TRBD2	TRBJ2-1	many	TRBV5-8	CASSLRLAGGASYNEQFF	TGTGCCAGCAGCTTGAGACTAGCGGGGGGTGCCTCCTACAATGAGCAGTTCTTC
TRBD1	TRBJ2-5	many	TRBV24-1	CATSDPRQGVGQTQYF	TGTGCCACCAGTGACCCTCGACAGGGAGTCGGACAGACCCAGTACTTC
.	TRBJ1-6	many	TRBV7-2	CASSPNTVRNSPLHF	TGTGCCAGCAGCCCAAACACAGTTAGAAATTCACCCCTCCACTTT
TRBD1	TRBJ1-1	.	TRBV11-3	CASSIGQGRETEAVF	TGTGCCAGCAGCATAGGACAGGGGCGAGAGACTGAAGCTGTCTTT
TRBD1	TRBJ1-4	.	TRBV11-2	CASRRRGASDSNEKLFF	TGTGCCAGCCGCCGCAGGGGGGCGTCGGATTCTAATGAAAAACTGTTTTTT
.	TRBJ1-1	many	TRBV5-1	CASSLVTDDTEAFF	TGCGCCAGCAGCTTGGTGACAGATGACACTGAAGCTTTCTTT
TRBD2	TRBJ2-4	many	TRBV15	CATSRDSGGLTKNIQYF	TGTGCCACCAGCAGAGATAGCGGGGGCCTCACCAAAAACATTCAGTACTTC
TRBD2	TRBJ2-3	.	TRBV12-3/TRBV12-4	CASTLGGRGGSDTQYF	TGTGCCAGCACCCTGGGTGGGCGGGGGGGTTCGGATACGCAGTATTTT